This T cell receptor (beta chain) originates from a study of cytomegalovirus exposure and HLA in healthy donors. Worth noting for this clone: What it recognizes is unknown.

This CDR3 has 14 amino acids. Looked up from germline, CDR1 is SGHRS and CDR2 is YFSETQ. V was trimmed by 0 bases and J by 4 bases, leaving 7 bases between them. The PCR made use of 60 Vbeta and 13 Jbeta primers. This table comes from immunoSEQ multiplex PCR, and its TCRdb copy is limited to in-frame clones, with some not included. The sample lists fewer than 150,000 clones; approximately 62% were seen once. General study points: It was reportedly the case that the classifier diagnosed cytomegalovirus status with high specificity and sensitivity. In a later analysis, V- and J-gene trimming of beta chains associated with a DCLRE1C missense variant, replicated independently. Across donors, most TCRs were seen rarely, yet some public ones were widespread.

V is TRBV5-1 and J is TRBJ2-2; no reliable D call. What was sequenced was PBMCs. The source of this sequence is a human donor in good health. CDR3 residues: CASSLAERTGELFF. CDR3 DNA: TGCGCCAGCAGCTTGGCTGAGCGCACCGGGGAGCTGTTTTTT.